These 26 T cell receptor beta chains were sequenced from one sample in a study of a mutant IDH1 vaccine in newly diagnosed glioma. Sequenced by immunoSEQ multiplex PCR; TCRdb stores in-frame clones only, minus some. The sample has about 24,000 clones, roughly 85% seen once. No antigen is known for these receptors. This sample's time point: week 11, during vaccination. Doses of 300 ug of mutant IDH1 20-mer peptide were given with topical imiquimod. The input for sequencing was PBMCs, taken from a glioma patient whose treatment included an IDH1 peptide vaccine. These receptors were taken from a man aged 35-49 years with glioma.

The rearrangement joins TRBV9 to TRBJ2-3; D uncertain. The CDR3 covers 15 residues. Germline-derived CDR1 and CDR2 are SGDLS and YYNGEE. The germline V and J ends were trimmed by 3 bases and 5 bases, with 16 bases remaining between them. DNA of the CDR3: TGTGCCAGCAGCGCGAGTCATATAAATGGAGATACGCAGTATTTT. Protein product: CASSASHINGDTQYF. Combining the CDR3 with reference TRBV9 and TRBJ2-3 gives the whole variable domain DSGVTQTPKHLITATGQRVTLRCSPRSGDLSVYWYQQSLDQGLQFLIQYYNGEERAKGNILERFSAQQFPDLHSELNLSSLELGDSALYFCASSASHINGDTQYFGPGTRLTVL.

On this clone: Other DNA sequences from this sample encode an identical CDR3 as well. J is TRBJ1-1 and V is TRBV11-3; D not certain. The germline V gene has CDR1 SGHNT and CDR2 YENEEA. V shed 3 bases and J shed 4 bases, with 6 bases lying between them. The CDR3 sequence is 12 residues long. CDR3 amino acids: CASSFSGTEAFF. In DNA, the CDR3 is TGTGCCAGCAGCTTTTCTGGCACTGAAGCTTTCTTT.

The chain employs TRBV11-3 and TRBJ2-5, with D tentatively TRBD1 (6 bases). V shed 5 bases and J shed 4 bases, with 14 bases lying between them. CDR1 is SGHNT, CDR2 YENEEA, per germline. The CDR3 is made up of 14 amino acids. The CDR3 reads CASSARRGAETQYF. The DNA for the CDR3 is TGTGCCAGCAGCGCCCGCAGGGGTGCAGAGACCCAGTACTTC.

This clone occurred once. This chain joins TRBV2 and TRBJ2-5; a possible D gene is TRBD2 (6 bases). Trimming shortened V by 3 bases and J by 4 bases, and 6 bases separated the two germline ends. CDR3 length: 12 residues. Germline values: CDR1 SNHLY, CDR2 FYNNEI. The CDR3 DNA sequence: TGTGCCAGCAGTGACGGGGGAGAGACCCAGTACTTC. Translated: CASSDGGETQYF. Using reference TRBV2 and TRBJ2-5 for the parts outside the CDR3, the full variable domain is EPEVTQTPSHQVTQMGQEVILRCVPISNHLYFYWYRQILGQKVEFLVSFYNNEISEKSEIFDDQFSVERPDGSNFTLKIRSTKLEDSAMYFCASSDGGETQYFGPGTRLLVL.

The rearrangement joins TRBV18 to TRBJ2-7; weak D call: TRBD2 (6 bases). The CDR3 spans 16 residues. Trimming left V 3 bases short and J 2 bases short, with 17 bases between. From germline, CDR1 is KGHSH and CDR2 LQKENI. The CDR3 sequence: CASSPIGGPCTYEQYV. The CDR3 DNA follows: TGTGCCAGCTCACCGATTGGAGGGCCGTGCACCTACGAGCAGTACGTC.

CDR3 in DNA: TGTGCCAGCAGCGATGGGGGGTTAAAGCATTTT. Translated, it gives CASSDGGLKHF. The chain is built from TRBV6-5 and TRBJ1-5; weak D call: TRBD1 (5 bases). Germline-derived CDR1 and CDR2 are MNHEY and SVGAGI. V lost 6 bases and J lost 14, with 14 bases in between. The CDR3 totals 11 residues.

The chain uses TRBV5-4 and TRBJ2-3; D is unresolved. CDR1 and CDR2 from the germline V gene are SGHNT and YYREEE (reference sequence). CDR3 length: 16 residues. V was clipped by 4 bases and J by 0 bases, with 15 bases between them. In DNA, the CDR3 is TGTGCCAGCAGCCCCTTCGCCCCCTCTAGCACAGATACGCAGTATTTT. It encodes CASSPFAPSSTDTQYF.

The DNA for the CDR3 is TGTGCCAGCAGCCACCCCCAGACAACTCGCAATCAGCCCCAGCATTTT. Its protein product is CASSHPQTTRNQPQHF. The J gene is TRBJ1-5, the V gene TRBV14; no reliable D call. V was pared by 3 bases and J by 2 bases, with 14 bases between. The germline V gene encodes CDR1 SGHDN and CDR2 FVKESK. This CDR3 has 16 residues.

The chain couples TRBV4-1 to TRBJ1-1; D is uncertain. V was trimmed by 4 bases and J by 6 bases, leaving 6 bases between them. Germline V gene data show CDR1 as MGHRA and CDR2 as YSYEKL. CDR3 size: 11 residues. The CDR3 nucleotides are TGCGCCAGCAGCCTCGGACCTGAAGCTTTCTTT. Its translation is CASSLGPEAFF.

This clone turned up a few times. The chain joins TRBV6-1 to TRBJ2-4, with a weak D call TRBD2 (7 bases). V lost 5 bases to trimming and J lost 5 bases, with 13 bases between them. The CDR3 covers 14 residues. Germline values: CDR1 MNHNS, CDR2 SASEGT. The CDR3 sequence is CASSPLGGQNIQYF. The CDR3 region has the DNA TGTGCCAGCAGTCCCTTGGGGGGGCAAAACATTCAGTACTTC.

As concerns this clone: Other DNA sequences in the same sample also yield this CDR3. This chain connects TRBV18 to TRBJ1-4; 10 bases map to TRBD1. The J segment lost 5 bases and the V segment lost 0 bases, leaving 0 bases of the junction unmatched. This CDR3 is built from 15 residues. Germline lookup yields CDR1 KGHSH and CDR2 LQKENI. The CDR3 nucleotides are TGTGCCAGCTCACCACCGGGACAGGGGAATGAAAAACTGTTTTTT. This codes for CASSPPGQGNEKLFF.

The chain has TRBV13 and TRBJ1-2; D gene uncertain. Germline CDR1 reads PRHDT; CDR2 reads FYEKMQ (reference sequence). Trimming took 6 bases from V and 7 from J, leaving 15 bases between them. CDR3 size: 13 residues. Here the CDR3 reads CASSKGREGGYTF. In DNA, the CDR3 is TGTGCCAGCAGTAAAGGAAGGGAGGGTGGCTACACCTTC.

This clone was detected only once. The CDR3 nucleotides are TGTGCCAGCAGTGAAGGAAACGCCCGGGCCATGGACTCCTACGAGCAGTACGTC. This codes for CASSEGNARAMDSYEQYV. The chain employs TRBV6-1 and TRBJ2-7; D is undetermined. V lost 1 base and J 0 bases, leaving 19 bases between the germline ends. Germline V gene sequence: CDR1 MNHNS, CDR2 SASEGT. The CDR3 is 18 amino acids.

The chain combines TRBV5-1 with TRBJ2-7; 10 nucleotides agree with TRBD1. The CDR3 totals 14 residues. The germline gives CDR1 SGHRS, CDR2 YFSETQ. J was trimmed by 5 bases and V by 4 bases; bases with no gene match: 6. The CDR3 DNA is TGCGCCAGCAGCGGGACAGGGGTCAACGACGAGCAGTACTTC. Translating it yields CASSGTGVNDEQYF.

The chain is built from TRBV19 and TRBJ2-7, with 9 positions matching TRBD1. This CDR3 is built from 14 residues. CDR1 is LNHDA and CDR2 is SQIVND in the germline V gene (reference sequence). The J segment lost 2 bases and the V segment lost 8 bases, leaving 7 bases of the junction unmatched. The chain's CDR3 is CASQGGQGPYEQYF. The CDR3 bases are TGTGCCAGTCAGGGGGGACAGGGACCCTACGAGCAGTACTTC.

The rearrangement joins TRBV2 to TRBJ1-4; 8 bases fit TRBD1. Germline assignment: CDR1 SNHLY and CDR2 FYNNEI. Germline trimming cut 2 bases from V and 7 bases from J; bases unmatched to any gene: 6. This CDR3 has 15 residues. For the CDR3, the DNA is TGTGCCAGCAGTGAATACAGGGGGTACGGTGAAAAACTGTTTTTT. This encodes CASSEYRGYGEKLFF.

The CDR3 nucleotides read TGTGCCAGTAGTTCCGAGGACCGTCCTAAGTTCTTC. It yields the protein CASSSEDRPKFF. J is TRBJ2-1 and V is TRBV19; no clear D. The CDR3 extends over 12 amino acids. Trimming removed 5 bases from V and 14 bases from J, with 16 bases in between. From germline, CDR1 is LNHDA and CDR2 SQIVND (reference sequence). The full variable domain, with the rest looked up from reference TRBV19 and TRBJ2-1, is DGGITQSPKYLFRKEGQNVTLSCEQNLNHDAMYWYRQDPGQGLRLIYYSQIVNDFQKGDIAEGYSVSREKKESFPLTVTSAQKNPTAFYLCASSSEDRPKFFGPGTRLTVL.

The gene calls are TRBV9 and TRBJ1-2; D unclear. V lost 2 bases and J lost 4, with 9 bases in between. The CDR3 totals 13 residues. Germline V gives CDR1 SGDLS, CDR2 YYNGEE. The CDR3 here is CASSVRTFYGYTF. For the CDR3, the DNA is TGTGCCAGCAGCGTGCGAACCTTCTATGGCTACACCTTC.

The chain recombines TRBV5-1 with TRBJ2-7; D perhaps matches TRBD2 (7 bases). CDR3 length: 14 residues. Trimming shortened V by 4 bases and J by 7 bases, and 18 bases separated the two germline ends. The germline V gene encodes CDR1 SGHRS and CDR2 YFSETQ. The DNA for the CDR3 is TGCGCCAGCAGCCCGGGGGGCAGGCTGGGGGAGCAGTACTTC. Translated: CASSPGGRLGEQYF.

The chain joins TRBV7-2 to TRBJ1-2; D is undetermined. Germline V gene lookup returns CDR1 SGHTA and CDR2 FQGNSA. Trimming stripped 1 base from V and 6 bases from J, with 12 bases between. The CDR3 extends over 14 amino acids. CDR3 amino acids: CASSLGARSDGYTF. The CDR3 DNA is TGTGCCAGCAGCTTAGGGGCCCGCTCGGATGGCTACACCTTC.

J is TRBJ2-3 and V is TRBV19; TRBD2 agrees at 10 bases. This CDR3 comprises 16 residues. Germline CDR1 is LNHDA and CDR2 is SQIVND (reference sequence). V shed 5 bases and J 2 bases; nucleotides not matched to a gene: 7. CDR3 in amino acids: CASSSRTSGNTDTQYF. The CDR3 nucleotides read TGTGCCAGTAGTTCCCGGACTAGCGGAAACACAGATACGCAGTATTTT.

The table lists this clone with a few counts. This chain joins TRBV4-1 and TRBJ1-1; D not resolved. CDR3 length: 14 residues. V was clipped by 1 base and J by 6 bases, with 12 bases between them. CDR1 MGHRA and CDR2 YSYEKL come from the germline V gene. In DNA, the CDR3 is TGCGCCAGCAGCCAAGCGGCGAGCGTACCTGAAGCTTTCTTT. As protein: CASSQAASVPEAFF.

This chain uses TRBV5-6 with TRBJ1-1, with D possibly TRBD1 on 5 matching bases. V dropped 7 bases and J dropped 0 bases, with 22 bases sitting between them. This CDR3 has 17 residues. The germline V gene has CDR1 SGHDT and CDR2 YYEEEE. Written as DNA, the CDR3 is TGTGCCAGCCGTCAATGGGGGAACGAGGGCATGAACACTGAAGCTTTCTTT. Translating gives CASRQWGNEGMNTEAFF.

The chain couples TRBV21-1 to TRBJ1-2. TRBV21-1 constitutes a pseudogene. This CDR3 comprises 13 residues. CDR3 loop: CASMGTRGYGYTF. The DNA of the CDR3 is TGTGCCAGCATGGGGACCCGGGGGTATGGCTACACCTTC.

In its sample, this clone was seen a few times. The chain recombines TRBV29-1 with TRBJ1-1; D gene unclear. The CDR3 has 13 amino acids. Germline assignment: CDR1 SQVTM and CDR2 ANQGSEA. Trimming pared 2 bases from V and 1 base from J, leaving 8 bases between. The DNA of the CDR3 is TGCAGCGTTGAAAGTGAGGGGAACACTGAAGCTTTCTTT. This gives the protein CSVESEGNTEAFF.

This clone showed up just once. The chain recombines TRBV18 with TRBJ2-1; 7 bases match TRBD2. The CDR3 runs to 16 residues. Trimming at V came to 2 bases and at J to 5 bases, leaving 9 bases not matched to a gene. CDR1 and CDR2 (germline): KGHSH, LQKENI. CDR3 nucleotides: TGTGCCAGCTCACCATTTCGGAGCGGGACCGACAATGAGCAGTTCTTC. Residues: CASSPFRSGTDNEQFF. Complete variable domain (other parts from reference TRBV18 and TRBJ2-1): NAGVMQNPRHLVRRRGQEARLRCSPMKGHSHVYWYRQLPEEGLKFMVYLQKENIIDESGMPKERFSAEFPKEGPSILRIQQVVRGDSAAYFCASSPFRSGTDNEQFFGPGTRLTVL.